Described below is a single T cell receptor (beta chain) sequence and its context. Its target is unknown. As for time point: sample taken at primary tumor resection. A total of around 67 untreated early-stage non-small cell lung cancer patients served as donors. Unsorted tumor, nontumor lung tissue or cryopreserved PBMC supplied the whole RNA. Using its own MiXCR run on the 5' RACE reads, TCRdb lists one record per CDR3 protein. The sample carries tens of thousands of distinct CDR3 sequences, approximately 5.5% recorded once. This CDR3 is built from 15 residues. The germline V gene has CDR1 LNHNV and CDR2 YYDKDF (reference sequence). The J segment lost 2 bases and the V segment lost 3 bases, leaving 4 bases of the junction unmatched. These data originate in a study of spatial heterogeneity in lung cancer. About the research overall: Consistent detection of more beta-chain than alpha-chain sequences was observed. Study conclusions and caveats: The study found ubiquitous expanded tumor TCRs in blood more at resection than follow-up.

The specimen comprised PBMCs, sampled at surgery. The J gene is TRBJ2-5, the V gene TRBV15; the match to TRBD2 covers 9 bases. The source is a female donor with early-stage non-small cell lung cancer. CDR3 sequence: CATSSGLAGQETQYF. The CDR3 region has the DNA TGTGCCACCAGCAGTGGTCTAGCGGGACAAGAGACCCAGTACTTC.